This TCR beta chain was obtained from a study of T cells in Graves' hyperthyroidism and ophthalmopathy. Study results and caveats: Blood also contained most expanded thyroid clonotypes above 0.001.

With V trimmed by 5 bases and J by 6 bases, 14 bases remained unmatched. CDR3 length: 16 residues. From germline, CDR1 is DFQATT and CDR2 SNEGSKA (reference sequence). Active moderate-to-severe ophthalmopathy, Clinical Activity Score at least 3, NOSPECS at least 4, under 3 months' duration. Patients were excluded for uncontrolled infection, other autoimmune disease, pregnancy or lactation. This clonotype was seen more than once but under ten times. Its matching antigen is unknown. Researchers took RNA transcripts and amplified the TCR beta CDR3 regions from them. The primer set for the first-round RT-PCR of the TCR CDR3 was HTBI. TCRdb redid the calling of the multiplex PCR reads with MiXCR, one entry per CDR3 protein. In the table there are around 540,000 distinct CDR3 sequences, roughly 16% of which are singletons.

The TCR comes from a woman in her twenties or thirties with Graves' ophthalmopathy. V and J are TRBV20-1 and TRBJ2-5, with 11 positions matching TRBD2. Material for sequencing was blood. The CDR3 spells CSAGGTSGGIQKTQYF. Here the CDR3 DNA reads TGCAGTGCTGGGGGGACTAGCGGAGGAATTCAGAAGACCCAGTACTTC.